These T cell receptor beta chains were read from a single sample in a study of early T cells in non-severe SARS-CoV-2 infection. TCRdb reanalysed the 5' RACE reads using MiXCR and keeps one entry per CDR3 protein. The repertoire includes 95,000 to 110,000 distinct CDR3 sequences, more than 9.5% of them detected once, and 7.6% sits in the top ten. Sequencing used whole blood. These receptors were collected from an adult who was a healthcare worker with PCR-confirmed SARS-CoV-2 infection or an uninfected control (not recorded which). The conserved cysteine and the conserved F or W are not part of the CDR3 here.

V gene,J gene,CDR3 protein
TRBV28,TRBJ2-7,ASSFGPGFGTDEQY
TRBV18,TRBJ2-1,ASSLADRNEQF
TRBV7-2,TRBJ2-3,ASSTPDTQY
TRBV12-3/TRBV12-4,TRBJ2-2,ASSSTAGGELF
TRBV18,TRBJ1-6,ASSNAQGWSPLH
TRBV2,TRBJ1-1,ASRVSDRPEAF
TRBV9,TRBJ2-1,ASSPELRRNEQF
TRBV7-9,TRBJ2-2,ASRLGSGELF
TRBV20-1,TRBJ1-2,SASTPAHT
TRBV30,TRBJ2-1,AWSVPSLSRGNEQF
TRBV18,TRBJ1-1,ASSHPGRAEAF
TRBV30,TRBJ2-2,AWMFVGFLGTGELF
TRBV9,TRBJ1-1,ASSVGPSTEAF
TRBV25-1,TRBJ2-1,ASSRTKEQF
TRBV6-1,TRBJ2-6,ASVRTPSGANVLT
TRBV6-5,TRBJ1-6,ASSRRDSPLH
TRBV7-2,TRBJ2-1,ASSLEQGDDEQF
TRBV7-7,TRBJ2-3,ASSLSALDGDTQY
TRBV20-1,TRBJ2-1,SARDRLAGTSYNEQF
TRBV12-3/TRBV12-4,TRBJ1-1,ASSRDRIGAEAF
TRBV28,TRBJ1-2,ASSRFNSYGYT
TRBV12-3/TRBV12-4,TRBJ1-1,ASSPPRSRAF
TRBV2,TRBJ2-2,ASSGHPANTGELF
TRBV5-1,TRBJ1-2,ASSQGRNYGYT
TRBV7-2,TRBJ1-2,AKGSVGYT
TRBV29-1,TRBJ2-7,SVGGRGPTEQY
TRBV5-5,TRBJ2-7,ASSLYYAELYEQY
TRBV30,TRBJ2-7,AWRLAVSYEQY
TRBV20-1,TRBJ2-1,SARVTYDEQF
TRBV6-2/TRBV6-3,TRBJ2-7,ASSYQLRDREAYEQY
TRBV10-1,TRBJ2-2,ASSSGQVTGELF
TRBV27,TRBJ1-5,ASSFRGQQPQH
TRBV6-1,TRBJ2-3,ASSESQSNTQY
TRBV7-9,TRBJ2-5,ASMRGYQETQY
TRBV12-3/TRBV12-4,TRBJ1-1,ASRTDIRGAEAF
TRBV29-1,TRBJ1-2,SVAAPRLYGYT
TRBV5-1,TRBJ2-7,ASSRNGDRSYEQY
TRBV4-2,TRBJ1-1,ASSQEDGTGSFEAF
TRBV4-1,TRBJ2-1,ASSQPVAGSSYNEQF
TRBV9,TRBJ2-1,ASSVSGRGEQF
TRBV27,TRBJ2-1,ASSFYFRTSGNNEQF
TRBV20-1,TRBJ2-3,SAMTPGIDTQY
TRBV6-1,TRBJ1-2,ASSEWEGYT
TRBV12-3/TRBV12-4,TRBJ1-2,ASSLGLVDGYT
TRBV7-2,TRBJ2-7,ASSTRLDSHEQY